The entry below gives a single T cell receptor beta chain sequence along with its context. What it binds is not known. These data originate in a study of cytomegalovirus exposure and HLA in healthy donors. Overall study results and limits: Cytomegalovirus-associated TCR beta chains were listed, numbering roughly 150. In a later analysis, CMV-associated beta chains were mostly HLA-associated, it appeared.

A multiplex PCR was run with 60 Vbeta primers and 13 Jbeta primers. Assay used: immunoSEQ multiplex PCR; TCRdb lists only in-frame clones, some missing. The sample comprises under 200,000 clones, 82% of which are singletons, and about 1.5% rests with the top ten. The receptor's source is a male donor in good health and CMV-seronegative. Input material: PBMCs.

The CDR3 coding sequence is TGTGCCAGTAGTACATCAGCGGGAGAGCCACGGGATACGCAGTATTTT. It is translated as CASSTSAGEPRDTQYF. The chain carries TRBV19 and TRBJ2-3, with 8 bases aligning to TRBD2. Trimming took 4 bases from V and 6 from J; bases not matched to a gene: 12. The CDR3 has 16 residues. Germline-derived CDR1 and CDR2 are LNHDA and SQIVND (reference sequence).